This T cell receptor (beta chain) was captured in a study of T-cell reconstitution after alpha-beta-depleted transplantation in children. Study-level findings and limits: Newly made T cells mostly supplied T-cell counts and diversity one year after transplant. Two months or so post-transplant, alpha-beta T cells reportedly derived from several hundred expanded graft clones. Some patients owed their high day-60 TCRbeta diversity to surviving recipient T cells and thymic progenitors.

The library targeted TCRbeta and was prepared with unique molecular identifiers. TCRdb analysed the PCR reads with MiXCR anew, one entry per CDR3 protein. This table holds some 100,000 distinct CDR3 sequences, less than 25% found once. The sample holds many counts of this clonotype. Its specificity is unknown. CDR1 and CDR2 from the germline V gene are SQVTM and ANQGSEA. The V gene lost 7 bases and the J gene lost 1 base, with 10 bases spanning the gap. The CDR3 is 12 amino acids. The chain has TRBV29-1 and TRBJ1-2; D possibly corresponds to TRBD1 (6 bases). This receptor was obtained from a boy under 10 years old with acute lymphoblastic leukemia, due to receive a stem cell transplant. The starting material was PBMCs, obtained before TCRalphabeta/CD19-depleted stem cell transplant. The CDR3 is CSDRTVNYGYTF. CDR3 nucleotide sequence: TGCAGCGACCGGACAGTTAACTATGGCTACACCTTC.